This T cell receptor (beta chain) was profiled in a study of T-cell memory formation after mild COVID-19. Findings and caveats of the study: Clones that contracted from day 15 to 85 had balanced CD4/CD8; later expanders were CD4+ biased.

This clonotype has a count of ten or more. Its antigen is currently unknown. This CDR3 region has 13 residues. Losses at the gene ends were 4 bases for V and 7 bases for J; bases not matched to a gene: 5. Per germline, CDR1 SGHTA and CDR2 FQGNSA. A single record per CDR3 protein comes from TCRdb applying MiXCR to the 5' RACE reads. The sample gives 200,000 to 300,000 distinct CDR3 sequences, around 10% of which show up once; more than 20% is in the top ten. The sequence derives from a man between 18 and 29 years old who had mild COVID-19 (a few samples of this study predate the infection). Cell type and time point are not known. The material sequenced was PBMCs or a T cell subset sorted from them (not recorded which). The J gene is TRBJ2-7, the V gene TRBV7-2; TRBD1 matches at 9 bases. CDR3 sequence reads: CASSSGTGWEQYF. CDR3 sequence (DNA): TGTGCCAGCAGCTCTGGGACAGGGTGGGAGCAGTACTTC.